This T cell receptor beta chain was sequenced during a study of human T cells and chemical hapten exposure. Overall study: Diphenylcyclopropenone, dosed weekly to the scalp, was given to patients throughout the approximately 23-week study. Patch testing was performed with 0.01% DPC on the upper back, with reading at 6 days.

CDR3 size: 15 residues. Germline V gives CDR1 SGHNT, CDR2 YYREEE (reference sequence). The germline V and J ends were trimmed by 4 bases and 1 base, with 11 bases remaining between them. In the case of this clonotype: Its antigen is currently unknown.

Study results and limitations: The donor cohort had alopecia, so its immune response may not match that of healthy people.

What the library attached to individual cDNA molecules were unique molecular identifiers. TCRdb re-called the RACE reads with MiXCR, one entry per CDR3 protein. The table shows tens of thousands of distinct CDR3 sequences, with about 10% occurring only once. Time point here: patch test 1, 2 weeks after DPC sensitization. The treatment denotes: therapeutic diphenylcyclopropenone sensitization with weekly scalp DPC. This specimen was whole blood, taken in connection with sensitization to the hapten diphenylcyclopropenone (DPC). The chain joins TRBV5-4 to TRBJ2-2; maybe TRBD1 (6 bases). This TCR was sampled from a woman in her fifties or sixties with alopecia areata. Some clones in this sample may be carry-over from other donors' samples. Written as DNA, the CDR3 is TGTGCCAGCAGCCGGACAGCACAGAACACCGGGGAGCTGTTTTTT. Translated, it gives CASSRTAQNTGELFF.